This T cell receptor (beta chain) was sequenced in a study of beta chain features in type 1 diabetes. Once sorted, every population was more than 95% pure. Reverse transcription of all isolated RNA meant that expressed TCRB transcripts were sequenced. The data were produced by immunoSEQ multiplex PCR, yet TCRdb's version contains in-frame clones alone and is incomplete. The sample lists 300,000 or so clones, 13% occurring once. Germline CDR1 SGDLS, CDR2 YYNGEE. J gave up 0 bases and V 3 bases, and 1 base lay outside the gene matches. The CDR3 covers 15 residues. Study findings and constraints: Patients' naive, central memory and regulatory TCRB repertoires appeared more alike than those of healthy donors. For Type 1 diabetes patients, all four CD4+ subsets carried TCRB CDR3s that were moderately but significantly shorter. Lower insertion and higher deletion counts appeared at VDJ junctions in type 1 diabetes patients.

This clone was seen a few times. Its specificity is not known. The TCR comes from a woman in her late teens or twenties with type 1 diabetes. The chain employs TRBV9 and TRBJ2-3; TRBD2 matches at 10 bases. Material for sequencing was naive CD4+ T cells from blood. In DNA, the CDR3 is TGTGCCAGCAGCGAGACTAGCGGGAGCACAGATACGCAGTATTTT. It is translated as CASSETSGSTDTQYF.